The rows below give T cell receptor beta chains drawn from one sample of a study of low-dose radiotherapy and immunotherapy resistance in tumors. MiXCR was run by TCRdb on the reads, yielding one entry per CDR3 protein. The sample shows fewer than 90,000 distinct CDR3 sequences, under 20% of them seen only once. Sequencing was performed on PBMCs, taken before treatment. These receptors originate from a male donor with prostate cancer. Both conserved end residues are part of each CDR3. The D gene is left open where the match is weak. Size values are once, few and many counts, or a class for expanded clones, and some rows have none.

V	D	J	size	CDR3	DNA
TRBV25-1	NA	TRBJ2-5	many	CASSGTSEGRTQYF	TGTGCCAGCAGTGGAACGTCGGAAGGCAGGACCCAGTACTTC
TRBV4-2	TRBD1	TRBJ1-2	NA	CASSQDPGGGPLHGYTF	TGTGCCAGCAGCCAAGATCCAGGGGGGGGCCCCCTCCACGGCTACACCTTC
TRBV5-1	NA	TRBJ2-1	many	CASSLGSPSEQFF	TGCGCCAGCAGCTTGGGGTCACCAAGTGAGCAGTTCTTC
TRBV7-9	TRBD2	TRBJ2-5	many	CACSMTSGFQETQYF	TGTGCCTGCTCGATGACTAGCGGGTTTCAAGAGACCCAGTACTTC
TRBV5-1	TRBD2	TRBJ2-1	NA	CASSVRLASGDEQFF	TGCGCCAGCAGCGTCCGACTAGCGAGTGGCGATGAGCAGTTCTTC
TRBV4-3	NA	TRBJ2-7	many	CASSQDGARLTYEQYF	TGCGCCAGCAGCCAAGATGGTGCCAGATTAACGTACGAGCAGTACTTC
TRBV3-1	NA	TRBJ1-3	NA	CASSQTPYGGNTIYF	TGTGCCAGCAGCCAAACCCCTTACGGGGGAAACACCATATATTTT
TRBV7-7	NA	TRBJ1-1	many	CASSLAESGNTEAFF	TGTGCTAGCAGCTTAGCGGAATCGGGGAACACTGAAGCTTTCTTT
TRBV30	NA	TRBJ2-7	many	CAWSVQQSYEQYF	TGTGCCTGGAGTGTACAACAGTCCTACGAGCAGTACTTC
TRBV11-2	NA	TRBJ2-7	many	CASSSAYEQYF	TGTGCCAGCAGCTCCGCCTACGAGCAGTACTTC
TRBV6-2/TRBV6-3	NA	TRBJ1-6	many	CASGLLNSPLHF	TGTGCCAGTGGACTCTTGAATTCACCCCTCCACTTT
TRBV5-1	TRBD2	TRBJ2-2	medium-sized	CASRGTSRGAGELFF	TGCGCCAGCAGGGGGACTAGCCGCGGCGCCGGGGAGCTGTTTTTT
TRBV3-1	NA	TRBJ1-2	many	CASRKLGQNQGGYTF	TGTGCCAGCAGAAAATTGGGCCAAAACCAGGGTGGCTACACCTTC
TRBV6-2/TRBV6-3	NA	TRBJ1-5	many	CASRAQGKSNQPQHF	TGTGCCAGCAGAGCCCAGGGGAAGAGCAATCAGCCCCAGCATTTT
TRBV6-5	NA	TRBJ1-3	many	CASSSLAGVSSGNTIYF	TGTGCCAGCAGTTCGTTGGCGGGGGTCAGCTCTGGAAACACCATATATTTT
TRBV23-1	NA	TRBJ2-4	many	CASINGTSNIQYF	TGCGCCAGCATTAACGGGACTTCTAACATTCAGTACTTC
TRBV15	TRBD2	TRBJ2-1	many	CATSGGLAGAEQFF	TGTGCCACCAGCGGAGGACTAGCGGGAGCTGAGCAGTTCTTC
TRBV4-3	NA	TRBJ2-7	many	CASSQGGSSYEQYF	TGCGCCAGCAGCCAAGGTGGGTCCTCCTACGAGCAGTACTTC
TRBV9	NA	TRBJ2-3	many	CASSPWGGSSDTQYF	TGTGCCAGCAGCCCTTGGGGGGGCTCTTCAGATACGCAGTATTTT
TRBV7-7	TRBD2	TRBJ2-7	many	CASSPGGGGEQYF	TGTGCTAGCAGCCCTGGGGGGGGGGGCGAGCAGTACTTC
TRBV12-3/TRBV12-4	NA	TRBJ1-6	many	CASSLGGQNNSPLHF	TGTGCCAGCAGTTTAGGCGGACAGAATAATTCACCCCTCCACTTT
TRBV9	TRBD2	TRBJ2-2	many	CASSPWTSGNTGELFF	TGTGCCAGCAGCCCCTGGACTAGCGGGAACACCGGGGAGCTGTTTTTT
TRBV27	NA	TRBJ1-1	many	CASRRGMNTEAFF	TGTGCCAGCAGGAGGGGAATGAACACTGAAGCTTTCTTT
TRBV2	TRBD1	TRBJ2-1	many	CASGGDRGVYNEQFF	TGTGCCAGCGGGGGGGACAGGGGAGTCTACAATGAGCAGTTCTTC
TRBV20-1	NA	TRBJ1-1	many	CSATGTGRKWSTEAFF	TGCAGTGCTACCGGGACGGGACGAAAATGGAGCACTGAAGCTTTCTTT
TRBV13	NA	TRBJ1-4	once	CATSGYARQGEKLFFFFF	NA
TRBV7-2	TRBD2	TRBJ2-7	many	CASSLYGLAGAYEQYF	TGTGCCAGCAGTCTCTATGGACTAGCGGGGGCCTACGAGCAGTACTTC
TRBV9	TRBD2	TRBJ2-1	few	CASSATSGANEQFF	TGTGCCAGCAGCGCGACTAGCGGGGCCAATGAGCAGTTCTTC
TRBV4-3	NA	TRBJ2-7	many	CASSRDVVYEQYF	TGCGCCAGCAGCCGAGACGTGGTCTACGAGCAGTACTTC
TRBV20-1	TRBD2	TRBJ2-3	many	CSAETSGRSDTQYF	TGCAGTGCGGAGACTAGCGGGAGATCAGATACGCAGTATTTT
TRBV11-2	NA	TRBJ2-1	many	CASSPMTHYNEQFF	TGTGCCAGCAGCCCCATGACTCACTACAATGAGCAGTTCTTC
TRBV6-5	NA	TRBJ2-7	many	CASSYKGYEQYF	TGTGCCAGCAGTTACAAGGGATACGAGCAGTACTTC
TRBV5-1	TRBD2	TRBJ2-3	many	CASSLSAGAGVDTQYF	TGCGCCAGCAGCTTGAGTGCCGGGGCGGGGGTCGATACGCAGTATTTT
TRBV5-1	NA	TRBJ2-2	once	CASSWNTGERFF	TGCGCGAGCAGCTGGAACACCGGGGAGCGGTTTTTT
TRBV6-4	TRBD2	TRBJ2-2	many	CASRASGGSTGELFF	TGTGCCAGCAGAGCTAGCGGGGGGTCCACCGGGGAGCTGTTTTTT
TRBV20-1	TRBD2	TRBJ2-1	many	CSARTSGAYNEQFF	TGCAGTGCCCGGACTAGCGGAGCGTACAATGAGCAGTTCTTC
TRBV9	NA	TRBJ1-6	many	CASNGHPANNSPLHF	TGTGCCAGCAACGGACATCCCGCGAATAATTCACCCCTCCACTTT
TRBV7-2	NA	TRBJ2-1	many	CASSPAGPYNEQFF	TGTGCCAGCAGTCCCGCGGGGCCCTACAATGAGCAGTTCTTC
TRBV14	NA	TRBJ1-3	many	CASSPSYSGNTIYF	TGTGCCAGCAGCCCAAGTTACTCTGGAAACACCATATATTTT
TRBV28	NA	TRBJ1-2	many	CASSRPNRQARRYGYTF	TGTGCCAGCAGTCGTCCAAACAGACAGGCCAGGCGCTATGGCTACACCTTC
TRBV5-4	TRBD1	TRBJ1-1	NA	CASSTRTGGGTEAFF	TGTGCCAGCAGCACGAGGACAGGGGGCGGCACTGAAGCTTTCTTT
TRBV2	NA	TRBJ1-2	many	CASSEFSGRGAVYGYTF	TGTGCCAGCAGTGAATTTTCCGGCAGGGGAGCAGTCTATGGCTACACCTTC
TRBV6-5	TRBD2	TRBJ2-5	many	CASRDSGSRKTQYF	TGTGCCAGCAGGGATAGCGGGAGTAGAAAGACCCAGTACTTC
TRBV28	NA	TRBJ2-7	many	CASSLRVYEQYF	TGTGCCAGCAGTTTACGCGTTTACGAGCAGTACTTC
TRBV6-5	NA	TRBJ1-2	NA	CASSYQGLEGYTF	TGTGCCAGCAGTTATCAGGGGTTGGAAGGCTACACCTTC